Sequencing of this T cell receptor (beta chain) was carried out in a study of shared clonotypes between healthy human individuals. Study-wide background: Samples came from a couple of female and a few male donors aged 18 to 49. Three plates were used per donor for CD4 naive, three for CD4 memory, two for CD8 naive and one for CD8 memory.

Assay used: immunoSEQ multiplex PCR; TCRdb lists only in-frame clones, some missing. The sample has 800,000 to 1,200,000 clones; approximately 78% are singletons. CDR1 SGHVS and CDR2 FNYEAQ come from the germline V gene. The junction had 3 bases not matched to a gene; V was cut back by 1 base and J by 3 bases. The CDR3 sequence is 15 residues long. A word on this clone: A much larger clone differs from this one at a single base, so this may be a read error.

This TCR was recovered from a man between 18 and 35 years old in good health. Some clones in this sample may be carry-over from other donors' samples. The rearrangement links TRBV7-6 to TRBJ1-5, with TRBD1 identical over 7 bases. What was sequenced was memory CD4+ T cells from PBMCs. Subset defined: CD45RA-negative fraction. CDR3 amino acids: CASSLDTGVNQPQHF. For the CDR3, the DNA is TGTGCCAGCAGCTTAGATACAGGGGTCAATCAGCCCCAGCATTTT.